The clone carrying this T cell receptor (beta chain) has only a few counts. Its antigen is still unknown. This sample is part of a study of T-cell memory formation after mild COVID-19. 5'RACE primed at constant segments yielded TCR alpha and TCR beta cDNA libraries bearing sample barcodes and UMIs. TCRdb analysed the 5' RACE reads with MiXCR anew, one entry per CDR3 protein. The sample records around 370,000 distinct CDR3 sequences, under 25% being singletons. Regarding the study as a whole: Pre-infection memory carried some responding clones, suggesting that cross-reactive memory joined. Later expanders leaned CD4+, whereas clones that contracted between day 15 and 85 were balanced CD4/CD8. CD4+ contracting clones were mainly CM and EM; CD8+ ones, EMRA.

Germline V gene lookup returns CDR1 SGHTA and CDR2 FQGNSA. The CDR3 spans 18 residues. V gave up 3 bases and J gave up 0 bases; unmatched junction bases: 10. The gene calls are TRBV7-2 and TRBJ2-2; TRBD2 agrees at 7 bases. This receptor was identified in an adult woman who had mild COVID-19 (a few samples of this study predate the infection). Cell type and time point are not known. The sequencing sample was made of PBMCs or a T cell subset sorted from them (not recorded which). The CDR3 DNA is TGTGCCAGCAGCTTCCCTCTCCCGCGGGGGACGAACACCGGGGAGCTGTTTTTT. As protein: CASSFPLPRGTNTGELFF.